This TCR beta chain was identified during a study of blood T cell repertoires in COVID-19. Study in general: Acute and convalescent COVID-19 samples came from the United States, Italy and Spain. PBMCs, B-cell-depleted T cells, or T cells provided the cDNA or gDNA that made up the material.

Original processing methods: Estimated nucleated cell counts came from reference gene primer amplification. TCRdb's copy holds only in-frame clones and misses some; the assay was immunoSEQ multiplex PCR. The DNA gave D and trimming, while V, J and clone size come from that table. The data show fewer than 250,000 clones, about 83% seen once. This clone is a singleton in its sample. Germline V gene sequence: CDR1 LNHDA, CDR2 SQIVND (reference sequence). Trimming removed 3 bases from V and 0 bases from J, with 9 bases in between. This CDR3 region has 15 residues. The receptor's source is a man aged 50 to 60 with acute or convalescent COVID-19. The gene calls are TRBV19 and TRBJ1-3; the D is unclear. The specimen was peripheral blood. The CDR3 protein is CASSMQRSSGNTIYF. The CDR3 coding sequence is TGTGCCAGTAGTATGCAGAGGAGCTCTGGAAACACCATATATTTT. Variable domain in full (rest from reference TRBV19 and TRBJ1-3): DGGITQSPKYLFRKEGQNVTLSCEQNLNHDAMYWYRQDPGQGLRLIYYSQIVNDFQKGDIAEGYSVSREKKESFPLTVTSAQKNPTAFYLCASSMQRSSGNTIYFGEGSWLTVV.